The T cell receptor (beta chain) under discussion was sequenced for a study of immune evolution from preneoplasia to lung adenocarcinoma. Findings and limits, study-wide: Later-stage lesions appeared to have more T cells, more diversity, less clonality. Top clone frequencies peaked in normal lung, apparently declining through invasive adenocarcinoma.

Turning to this clone: Its antigen remains unknown.

The repertoire was sequenced with immunoSEQ multiplex PCR; TCRdb's copy has only in-frame clones and lacks some. The sample holds some 15,000 clones, 65% to 90% seen once. The CDR3 sequence is 12 residues long. The V end was cut by 2 bases, the J end by 5 bases, with 3 bases between. Germline CDR1 and CDR2: MRHNA and SNTAGT. Patient tissue came from resections in Japan or China, 2014–2017. H&E slides confirmed each diagnosis, reviewed by two pathologists independently. The chain links TRBV6-4 to TRBJ2-2; no clear D. Input material: FFPE lung adenocarcinoma in situ tissue. The sequence was collected from a donor at least 70 years old with lung adenocarcinoma. CDR3 nucleotide sequence: TGTGCCAGCAGTGACCGGACCGGGGAGCTGTTTTTT. Protein sequence: CASSDRTGELFF.